This T cell receptor beta chain comes out of a study of blood T cell repertoires in COVID-19. Across the study: COVID-19 samples collected from the United States, Italy and Spain covered acute and convalescent phases. The analysed material was cDNA or gDNA that came from T cells, B-cell-depleted T cells, or PBMCs.

This clone was counted a single time. Trimming cost V 4 bases and J 0 bases; bases outside gene matches: 8. The CDR3 has 16 amino acids. In the original analysis: Scientists estimated how many nucleated cells there were by amplifying reference gene primers. The table came from immunoSEQ multiplex PCR; TCRdb's copy has only in-frame clones and leaves some out. V, J and clone size were drawn from that table, and D and trimming were deduced from the DNA. The sample shows about 80,000 clones, roughly 85% of them seen only once. The sequence came from a woman aged 70-85 years with acute or convalescent COVID-19. Material: peripheral blood. The rearrangement uses TRBV5-3 and TRBJ2-3, with 7 bases that match TRBD1. TRBV5-3 carries the ORF label, with uncertain function. CDR3 protein: CARSGLRGQSTDTQYF. As DNA, the CDR3 is TGTGCCAGAAGCGGATTGAGGGGACAGAGCACAGATACGCAGTATTTT.